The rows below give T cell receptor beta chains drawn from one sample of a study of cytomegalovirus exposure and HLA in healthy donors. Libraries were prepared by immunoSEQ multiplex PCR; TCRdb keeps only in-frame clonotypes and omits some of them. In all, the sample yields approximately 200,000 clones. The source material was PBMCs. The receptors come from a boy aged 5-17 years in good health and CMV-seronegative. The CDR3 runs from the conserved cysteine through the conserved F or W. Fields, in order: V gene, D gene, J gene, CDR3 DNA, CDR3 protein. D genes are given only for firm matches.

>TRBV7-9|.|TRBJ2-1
TGTGCCAGCAGCTCAAAGTGGGGGGGGCAAAGTGATGATGAGCAGTTCTTC
CASSSKWGGQSDDEQFF
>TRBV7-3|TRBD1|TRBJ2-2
TGTGCCAGCAGCTCCGGGACAGGGGACTACACCGGGGAGCTGTTTTTT
CASSSGTGDYTGELFF
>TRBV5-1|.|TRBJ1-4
TGCGCCAGCAGCGGAGGGACAAAACTGTTTTTT
CASSGGTKLFF
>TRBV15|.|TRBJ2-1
TGTGCCACCAGCAGAGATAGGTCCGGGGATGAGCAGTTCTTC
CATSRDRSGDEQFF
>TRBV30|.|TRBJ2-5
TGTGCCTGGAATCCCTCAGGCCAAGAGACCCAGTACTTC
CAWNPSGQETQYF
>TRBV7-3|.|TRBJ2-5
TGTGCCAGCAGCCCGCCTAGGGGGACCAAAGAGACCCAGTACTTC
CASSPPRGTKETQYF
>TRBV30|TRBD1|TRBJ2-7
TGTGCCTGGAGTCTTCGGGACAGGGGGTACGAGCAGTACTTC
CAWSLRDRGYEQYF
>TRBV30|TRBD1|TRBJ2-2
TGTGCCTGGAGTGTGCGGACAGGGATGGACACCGGGGAGCTGTTTTTT
CAWSVRTGMDTGELFF
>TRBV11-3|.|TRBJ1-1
TGTGCCAGCGGCAAGTTGAACACTGAAGCTTTCTTT
CASGKLNTEAFF
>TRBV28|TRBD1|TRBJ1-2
TGTGCCAGCATCCCGGGACAGGGGGTAGGCTACACCTTC
CASIPGQGVGYTF
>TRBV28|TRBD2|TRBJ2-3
TGTGCCAGCAGTTTAGCGGGGGGGCGCACAGATACGCAGTATTTT
CASSLAGGRTDTQYF